This T cell receptor beta chain originates from a study of naive and memory T cell subsets. The beta constant-region primer was an equimolar mix of two oligonucleotides covering TRBC1 and TRBC2. Four rounds of PCR amplified the ligated cDNA using nested alpha and beta constant-region primers plus SP2. In TCRdb, the UMI-ligation and nested PCR reads were re-called with MiXCR into one record per CDR3 protein. The repertoire includes 100,000 to 150,000 distinct CDR3 sequences, approximately 37% of them detected once, and about 0.85% sits in the top ten. Trimming left V 6 bases short and J 8 bases short, with 10 bases between. CDR1 is KGHSH and CDR2 is LQKENI in the germline V gene. This CDR3 region has 11 residues. The sample holds a few counts of this clonotype.

The sequencing sample was made of central memory CD4+ T cells from blood. The receptor comes from a human donor in good health. The J gene is TRBJ1-1, the V gene TRBV18; D unresolved. The CDR3 loop is CASSWGGEAFF. The CDR3 DNA follows: TGTGCCAGCTCCTGGGGAGGAGAAGCTTTCTTT.